This TCR beta chain was obtained from a study of blood T cell repertoires in COVID-19. As for the study in general: Spain, Italy and the United States supplied samples that represented acute and convalescent COVID-19. From T cells, B-cell-depleted T cells, or PBMCs came the material, which was cDNA or gDNA.

Germline assignment: CDR1 SGDLS and CDR2 YYNGEE. CDR3 length equals 15 residues. The V and J ends lost 0 bases and 9 bases respectively, with 13 bases between them. Original processing notes: Amplified reference gene primers provided the basis for estimating nucleated cell counts. Measured with immunoSEQ multiplex PCR; TCRdb has only the in-frame clones, and not every one. The V and J calls and clone size come from that table; D and trimming were worked out from the DNA. The sample lists roughly 240,000 clones, around 86% occurring once. Sequenced input: peripheral blood. The rearrangement joins TRBV9 to TRBJ1-6, with D perhaps matching TRBD1 (6 bases). The source of this sequence is a woman aged 55-70 years who had recovered from COVID-19. This CDR3 reads CASSVELQGVSPLHF. The CDR3 DNA reads TGTGCCAGCAGCGTAGAGTTACAGGGAGTTTCACCCCTCCACTTT.